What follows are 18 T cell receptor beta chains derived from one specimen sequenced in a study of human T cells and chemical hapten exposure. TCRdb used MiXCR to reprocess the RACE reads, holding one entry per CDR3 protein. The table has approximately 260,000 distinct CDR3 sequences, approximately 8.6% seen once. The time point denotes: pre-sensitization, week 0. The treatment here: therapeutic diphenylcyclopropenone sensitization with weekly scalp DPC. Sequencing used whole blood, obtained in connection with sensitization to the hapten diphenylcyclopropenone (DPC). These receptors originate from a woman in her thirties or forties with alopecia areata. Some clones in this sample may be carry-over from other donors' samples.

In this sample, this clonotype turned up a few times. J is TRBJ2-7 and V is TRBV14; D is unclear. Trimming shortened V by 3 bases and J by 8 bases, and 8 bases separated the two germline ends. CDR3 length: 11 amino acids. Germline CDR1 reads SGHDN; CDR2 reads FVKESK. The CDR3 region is CASSHSYQQYF. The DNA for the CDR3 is TGTGCCAGCAGCCACTCGTACCAGCAGTACTTC.

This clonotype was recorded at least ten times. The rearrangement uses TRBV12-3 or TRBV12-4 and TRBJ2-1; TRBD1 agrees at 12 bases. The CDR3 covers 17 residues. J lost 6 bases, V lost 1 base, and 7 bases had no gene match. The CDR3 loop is CASSLGLRDRGPNEQFF. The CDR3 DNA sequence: TGTGCCAGCAGTTTAGGCCTCCGGGACAGGGGGCCCAATGAGCAGTTCTTC.

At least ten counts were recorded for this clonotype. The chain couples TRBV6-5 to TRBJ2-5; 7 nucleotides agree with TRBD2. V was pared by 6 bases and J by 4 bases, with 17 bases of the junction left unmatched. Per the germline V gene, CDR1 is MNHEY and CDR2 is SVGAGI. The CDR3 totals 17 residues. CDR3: CASSYLRSGTNLETQYF. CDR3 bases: TGTGCCAGCAGCTACCTCAGATCGGGGACTAACCTAGAGACCCAGTACTTC.

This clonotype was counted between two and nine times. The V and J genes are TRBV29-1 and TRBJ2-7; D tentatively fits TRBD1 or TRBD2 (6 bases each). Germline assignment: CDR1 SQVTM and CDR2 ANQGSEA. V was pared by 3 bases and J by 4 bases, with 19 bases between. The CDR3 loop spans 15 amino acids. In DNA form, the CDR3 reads TGCAGCGTTGAGAAGGTCGGGGGCAGCGGTTACGAGCAGTACTTC. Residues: CSVEKVGGSGYEQYF.

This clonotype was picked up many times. The CDR3 is CASSATSGPYNEQFF. The CDR3 nucleotides read TGTGCCAGCAGCGCTACTAGCGGCCCTTACAATGAGCAGTTCTTC. J is TRBJ2-1 and V is TRBV7-2; 8 bases map to TRBD2. The CDR3 has 15 amino acids. V trimming: 5 bases; J trimming: 4 bases; junction bases outside the gene matches: 7. The germline gives CDR1 SGHTA, CDR2 FQGNSA.

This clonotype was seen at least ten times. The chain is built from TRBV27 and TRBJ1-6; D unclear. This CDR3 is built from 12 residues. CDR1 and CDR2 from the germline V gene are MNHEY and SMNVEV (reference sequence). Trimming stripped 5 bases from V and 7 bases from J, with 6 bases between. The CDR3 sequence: CASSTSNSPLHF. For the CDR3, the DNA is TGTGCCAGCAGTACCTCCAATTCACCCCTCCACTTT.

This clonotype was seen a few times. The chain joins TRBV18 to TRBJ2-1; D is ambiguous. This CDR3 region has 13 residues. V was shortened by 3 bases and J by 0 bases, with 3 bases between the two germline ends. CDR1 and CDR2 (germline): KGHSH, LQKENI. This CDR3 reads CASSPPSYNEQFF. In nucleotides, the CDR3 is TGTGCCAGCTCACCCCCCTCCTACAATGAGCAGTTCTTC.

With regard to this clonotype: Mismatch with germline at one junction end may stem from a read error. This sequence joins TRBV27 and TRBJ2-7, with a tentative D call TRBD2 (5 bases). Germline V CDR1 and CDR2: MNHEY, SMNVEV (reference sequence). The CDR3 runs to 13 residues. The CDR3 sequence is CASRPDSNYKQYF. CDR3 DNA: TGTGCCAGCCGGCCGGACTCCAACTACAAGCAGTACTTC.

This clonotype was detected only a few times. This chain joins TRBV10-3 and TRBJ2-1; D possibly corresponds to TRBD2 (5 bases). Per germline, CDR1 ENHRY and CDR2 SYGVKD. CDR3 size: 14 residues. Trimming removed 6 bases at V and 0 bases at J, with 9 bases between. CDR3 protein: CAISPGSSYNEQFF. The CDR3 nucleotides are TGTGCCATCAGCCCTGGGAGCTCCTACAATGAGCAGTTCTTC.

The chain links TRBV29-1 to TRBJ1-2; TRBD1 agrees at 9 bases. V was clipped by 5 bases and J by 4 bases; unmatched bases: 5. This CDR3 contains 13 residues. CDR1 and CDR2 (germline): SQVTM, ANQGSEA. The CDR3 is CSVWDRAGYGYTF. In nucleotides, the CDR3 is TGCAGCGTTTGGGACAGGGCGGGCTATGGCTACACCTTC.

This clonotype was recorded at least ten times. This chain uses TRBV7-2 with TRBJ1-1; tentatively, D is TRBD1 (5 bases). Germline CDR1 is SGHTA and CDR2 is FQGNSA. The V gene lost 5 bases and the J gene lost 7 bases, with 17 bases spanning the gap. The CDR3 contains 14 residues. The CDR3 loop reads CASSVKSGNGEAFF. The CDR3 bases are TGTGCCAGCAGCGTTAAGTCAGGGAACGGTGAAGCTTTCTTT.

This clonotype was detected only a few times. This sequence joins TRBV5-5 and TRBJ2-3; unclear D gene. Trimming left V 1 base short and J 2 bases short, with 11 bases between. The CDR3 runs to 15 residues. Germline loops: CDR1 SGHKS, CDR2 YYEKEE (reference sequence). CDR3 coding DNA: TGTGCCAGCAGCTTGTTTTCGAGAACCACAGATACGCAGTATTTT. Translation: CASSLFSRTTDTQYF.

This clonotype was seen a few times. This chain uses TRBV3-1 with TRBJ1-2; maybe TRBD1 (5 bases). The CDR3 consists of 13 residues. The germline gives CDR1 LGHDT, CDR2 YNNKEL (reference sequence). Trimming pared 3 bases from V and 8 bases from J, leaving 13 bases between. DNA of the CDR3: TGTGCCAGCAGCCAGAGAGGGGAACCCGGCTACACCTTC. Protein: CASSQRGEPGYTF.

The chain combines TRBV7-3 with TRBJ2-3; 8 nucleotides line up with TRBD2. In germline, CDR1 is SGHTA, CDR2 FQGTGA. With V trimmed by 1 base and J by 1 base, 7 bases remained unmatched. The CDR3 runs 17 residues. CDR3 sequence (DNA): TGTGCCAGCAGCTTAAGGTTGGCGGGAGGAGGCACAGATACGCAGTATTTT. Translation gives CASSLRLAGGGTDTQYF.

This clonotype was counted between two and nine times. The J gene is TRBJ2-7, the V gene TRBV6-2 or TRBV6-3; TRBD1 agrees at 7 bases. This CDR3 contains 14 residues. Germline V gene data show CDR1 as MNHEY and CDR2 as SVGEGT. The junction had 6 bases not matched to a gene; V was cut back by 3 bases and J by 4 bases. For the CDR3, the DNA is TGTGCCAGCAGTTATAGGGGACAGAGTTACGAGCAGTACTTC. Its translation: CASSYRGQSYEQYF.

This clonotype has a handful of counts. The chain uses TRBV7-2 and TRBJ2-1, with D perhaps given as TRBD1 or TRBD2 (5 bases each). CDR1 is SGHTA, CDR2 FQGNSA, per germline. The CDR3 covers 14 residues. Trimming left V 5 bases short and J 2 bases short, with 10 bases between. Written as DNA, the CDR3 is TGTGCCAGCAGCCATGGGGGAACCTACAATGAGCAGTTCTTC. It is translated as CASSHGGTYNEQFF. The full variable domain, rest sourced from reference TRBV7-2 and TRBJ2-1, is GAGVSQSPSNKVTEKGKDVELRCDPISGHTALYWYRQSLGQGLEFLIYFQGNSAPDKSGLPSDRFSAERTGGSVSTLTIQRTQQEDSAVYLCASSHGGTYNEQFFGPGTRLTVL.

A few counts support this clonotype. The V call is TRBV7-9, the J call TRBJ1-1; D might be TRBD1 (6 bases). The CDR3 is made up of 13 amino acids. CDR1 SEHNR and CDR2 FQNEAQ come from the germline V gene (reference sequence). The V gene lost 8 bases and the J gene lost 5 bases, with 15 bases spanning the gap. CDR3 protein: CASVGTGITEAFF. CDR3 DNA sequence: TGTGCCAGCGTAGGCACAGGGATAACTGAAGCTTTCTTT. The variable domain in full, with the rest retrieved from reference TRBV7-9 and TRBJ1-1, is DTGVSQNPRHKITKRGQNVTFRCDPISEHNRLYWYRQTLGQGPEFLTYFQNEAQLEKSRLLSDRFSAERPKGSFSTLEIQRTEQGDSAMYLCASVGTGITEAFFGQGTRLTVV.

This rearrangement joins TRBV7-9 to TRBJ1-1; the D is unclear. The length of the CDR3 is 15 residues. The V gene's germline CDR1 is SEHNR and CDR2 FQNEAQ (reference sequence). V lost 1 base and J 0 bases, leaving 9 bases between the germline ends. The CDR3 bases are TGTGCCAGCAGCTTAGGACACACCATGAACACTGAAGCTTTCTTT. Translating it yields CASSLGHTMNTEAFF.